This TCR beta chain was obtained from a study of tumor and adjacent non-tumor tissue in lung cancer (dated by TCRdb to the late 2010s). About the investigation overall: Patients with adenocarcinoma (12), squamous cell carcinoma (2) and small cell lung cancer (1) were included in the cohort. Ages among the roughly 15 patients ranged from roughly 30 to 76 years, there were some 10 men and 5 women, and disease was at TNM stage I to III. A total of approximately 120,000,000 productive TCRbeta reads were generated by sequencing, corresponding to an average of roughly 4.1 million reads per sample. Using bulk TCRbeta repertoires from around 15 lung cancer patients, the study set lung tumor tissue side by side with matched distant non-tumor lung tissue. More than 25 paired specimens, one tumor and one normal lung sample per patient, were profiled by TCRbeta CDR3 sequencing. Broad study findings and their caveats: The cohort had only 15 or so patients, and the authors noted that larger samples and more detailed clinical data are needed. A significantly larger cumulative share of the repertoire was made up by the top 100 clones in normal lung than in tumor tissue. Significantly higher TCR diversity (inverse Simpson) was observed in tumor tissue than in normal lung tissue (roughly 390 vs 170, P = 0.0075, Mann-Whitney U test). The methods do not name the sequencing platform or mention unique molecular identifiers. Younger patients had significantly higher TCR diversity, and higher tumor TCR diversity was associated with shorter overall and disease-free survival. Peripheral blood was not sequenced, so blood TCRbeta repertoires were not examined in the lung cancer patients of the study.

As regards this clonotype: This receptor's antigen is unknown. Base qualities are not at hand, and no much larger clone is one base apart.

Libraries came from multiplex PCR. The instrument given in TCRdb is Illumina HiSeq 2500. TCRbeta libraries were constructed through three rounds of nested PCR with primers (Table S4) according to protocols adapted from ARM-PCR. Before sequencing, PCR products of 200-500 bp were excised from the gel and purified with the QIAquick gel extraction kit. Per the original workflow: Reads were cleaned using Trimmomatic, were merged into complete CDR3 sequences using FLASH, and were assigned to V(D)J germline segments using MiTCR. Clonal diversity was calculated as the inverse Simpson's index using VDJtools. A read counted as productive if the sequence was in-frame and lacked a premature stop codon. TCRdb ran its own pipeline on the public reads, namely fastp trimming at Q25 and MiXCR clone calling, and kept in-frame beta chains. Each CDR3 protein gets just one entry, which takes the most common genes and DNA from the rows behind it. The V and J calls were determined by TCRdb, not by the authors. In this sample the table shows fewer than 150,000 distinct CDR3 sequences, approximately 66% of which occur a single time. The ten largest clones add up to roughly 18% of the sample.

RNA was isolated from bulk, unsorted tissue, and RNA quality was assessed with a NanoDrop ND-1000 and an Agilent 2100. The donors were newly diagnosed lung cancer patients admitted for thoracic surgery in China from August to November 2014 who had not received prior chemotherapy. Anyone who had undergone radiotherapy or chemotherapy before, or who had another cancer at the same time, was left out of the study. Surgical tissue pieces of 1-2 cm3 were preserved in RNAlater solution and were kept at -80 degrees C until use. Trimming at the junction amounts to 3 bases on V and 6 bases on J, and the germline ends lie 9 bases apart. The CDR3 goes from the cysteine to the phenylalanine over 13 residues. Only CDR3 DNA remains: 39 bases, in frame from the first base.

The source is a man in his fifties or sixties with small cell lung cancer. Sequenced material: lung tumor tissue. The sequence is built from TRBV12-3 or TRBV12-4 and TRBJ1-5; possibly the D gene is TRBD1, per 5 matching bases. The CDR3 in this case is CASSFGQSQPQHF. The nucleotide sequence reads as follows: TGTGCCAGCAGTTTTGGACAAAGTCAGCCCCAGCATTTT.